These 28 T cell receptor beta chains came from one sample sequenced in a study of blood T cell repertoires in COVID-19. Here immunoSEQ multiplex PCR was the method, and the copy in TCRdb shows in-frame clones only, minus some. In the table there are about 160,000 clones, roughly 81% of which are singletons. The sample comprised peripheral blood. These receptors were collected from a man between 35 and 55 years old with acute or convalescent COVID-19.

The V gene is TRBV10-2, the J gene TRBJ1-1, with unresolved D. The CDR3 is 14 amino acids. In germline, CDR1 is WSHSY, CDR2 SAAADI. Trimming took 0 bases from V and 3 from J, leaving 8 bases between them. This chain's CDR3 is CASSESSGYTEAFF. For the CDR3, the DNA is TGCGCCAGCAGTGAGTCGTCGGGGTACACTGAAGCTTTCTTT.

This chain uses TRBV4-2 with TRBJ1-5; TRBD1 matches at 10 bases. CDR1 is LGHNA, CDR2 YNFKEQ, per germline. The CDR3 loop spans 19 amino acids. J was trimmed by 0 bases and V by 4 bases; bases with no gene match: 12. The CDR3, as DNA: TGTGCCAGCAGCCCGGCCGGGACAGGGGTCGGTTATAGCAATCAGCCCCAGCATTTT. Its translation is CASSPAGTGVGYSNQPQHF.

This clone was seen just once. CDR3 nucleotides: TGTGCCTGGAGTGTAGGCGACAGTATGAACACTGAAGCTTTCTTT. It specifies CAWSVGDSMNTEAFF. The V gene is TRBV30, the J gene TRBJ1-1; perhaps TRBD1 as D (5 bases). CDR3 length: 15 amino acids. V lost 0 bases to trimming and J lost 0 bases, with 11 bases between them. CDR1 and CDR2 from the germline V gene are GTSNPN and SVGIG (reference sequence).

The rearrangement joins TRBV7-2 to TRBJ2-4; D perhaps matches TRBD1 (5 bases). V lost 1 base, J lost 8 bases, and 9 bases lay in between. The CDR3 sequence is 13 residues long. Germline-derived CDR1 and CDR2 are SGHTA and FQGNSA. CDR3 nucleotides: TGTGCCAGCAGCTTAGAGAGGACACACATTCAGTACTTC. Translated, it gives CASSLERTHIQYF.

This clone was detected a few times. The chain recombines TRBV6-5 with TRBJ1-1; TRBD1 is a possible D gene (5 bases). In germline, CDR1 is MNHEY, CDR2 SVGAGI. The germline V and J ends were trimmed by 6 bases and 3 bases, with 11 bases remaining between them. The CDR3 spans 13 residues. CDR3 amino acids: CASRRTGYTEAFF. The DNA for the CDR3 is TGTGCCAGCAGAAGAACAGGATACACTGAAGCTTTCTTT.

The chain carries TRBV30 and TRBJ1-2; D uncertain. Germline CDR1 reads GTSNPN; CDR2 reads SVGIG (reference sequence). V lost 3 bases and J lost 2, with 7 bases in between. This CDR3 comprises 12 residues. CDR3 sequence reads: CAWSSGNYGYTF. CDR3 coding DNA: TGTGCCTGGAGCTCCGGGAACTATGGCTACACCTTC. Full variable domain (outside the CDR3, taken from reference TRBV30 and TRBJ1-2): SQTIHQWPATLVQPVGSPLSLECTVEGTSNPNLYWYRQAAGRGLQLLFYSVGIGQISSEVPQNLSASRPQDRQFILSSKKLLLSDSGFYLCAWSSGNYGYTFGSGTRLTVV.

The rearrangement joins TRBV6-5 to TRBJ1-1; TRBD1 matches at 9 bases. This CDR3 region has 15 residues. In germline, CDR1 is MNHEY, CDR2 SVGAGI. J gave up 3 bases and V 6 bases, and 8 bases lay outside the gene matches. The CDR3 loop is CASRGTGGRHTEAFF. The CDR3 nucleotides are TGTGCCAGCAGGGGTACAGGGGGCCGGCACACTGAAGCTTTCTTT.

The V and J genes are TRBV7-9 and TRBJ1-1; the D gene is possibly TRBD1 (6 bases). This CDR3 has 14 amino acids. V was trimmed by 6 bases and J by 0 bases, leaving 11 bases between them. Germline values: CDR1 SEHNR, CDR2 FQNEAQ (reference sequence). As DNA, the CDR3 is TGTGCCAGCAGGCTGGACAGACTGAACACTGAAGCTTTCTTT. This codes for CASRLDRLNTEAFF.

The chain carries TRBV4-1 and TRBJ1-5, with D possibly being TRBD1 (5 bases). V lost 1 base to trimming and J lost 2 bases, with 9 bases between them. This CDR3 has 15 residues. Germline CDR1 reads MGHRA; CDR2 reads YSYEKL. The CDR3 nucleotides read TGCGCCAGCAGCCAAGTGGGCAGGGGCAATCAGCCCCAGCATTTT. This encodes CASSQVGRGNQPQHF.

This clone has just a few counts. V and J are TRBV19 and TRBJ1-1, with TRBD1 as a possible D gene (6 bases). V lost 3 bases to trimming and J lost 2 bases, with 19 bases between them. Germline V lookup: CDR1 LNHDA, CDR2 SQIVND (reference sequence). There are 17 residues in the CDR3. The CDR3 region has the DNA TGTGCCAGTAGTATCTTAGGGGAGGGGACAAGAAACACTGAAGCTTTCTTT. Translated, it gives CASSILGEGTRNTEAFF.

This chain joins TRBV5-4 and TRBJ2-2, with D perhaps matching TRBD2 (5 bases). This CDR3 spans 14 amino acids. Germline CDR1 reads SGHNT; CDR2 reads YYREEE (reference sequence). Trimming shortened V by 6 bases and J by 8 bases, and 17 bases separated the two germline ends. For the CDR3, the DNA is TGTGCCAGCACGCCCAGCGGCCTAAGGGGGGAGCTGTTTTTT. This codes for CASTPSGLRGELFF.

The chain has TRBV28 and TRBJ2-2; D is ambiguous. V was clipped by 3 bases and J by 6 bases, with 8 bases between them. This CDR3 has 13 amino acids. CDR1 MDHEN and CDR2 SYDVKM come from the germline V gene. The CDR3 DNA follows: TGTGCCAGCAGTTTTCCCGGGTCCGGGGAGCTGTTTTTT. It specifies CASSFPGSGELFF.

The chain recombines TRBV30 with TRBJ1-4, with D possibly being TRBD1 (6 bases). Germline loops: CDR1 GTSNPN, CDR2 SVGIG (reference sequence). CDR3 length: 14 amino acids. The V and J ends lost 5 bases and 7 bases respectively, with 17 bases between them. CDR3 sequence: CAWASGAMGEKLFF. The CDR3 nucleotides are TGTGCCTGGGCTTCAGGGGCGATGGGTGAAAAACTGTTTTTT.

This chain uses TRBV13 with TRBJ1-4, with unresolved D. V dropped 5 bases and J dropped 3 bases, with 19 bases sitting between them. Germline CDR1 and CDR2: PRHDT and FYEKMQ (reference sequence). The CDR3 runs 17 residues. The CDR3 reads CASSPYEEGGPNEKLFF. The CDR3 nucleotides are TGTGCCAGCAGCCCCTACGAGGAGGGAGGCCCTAATGAAAAACTGTTTTTT. The whole variable domain, remainder taken from reference TRBV13 and TRBJ1-4, is AAGVIQSPRHLIKEKRETATLKCYPIPRHDTVYWYQQGPGQDPQFLISFYEKMQSDKGSIPDRFSAQQFSDYHSELNMSSLELGDSALYFCASSPYEEGGPNEKLFFGSGTQLSVL.

This chain uses TRBV5-5 with TRBJ1-2, with D unclear. Trimming cost V 1 base and J 3 bases, with 7 bases left between them. Germline V gene data show CDR1 as SGHKS and CDR2 as YYEKEE (reference sequence). The CDR3 extends over 13 amino acids. In DNA form, the CDR3 reads TGTGCCAGCAGCTTGTTGCCGGACTATGGCTACACCTTC. This sequence encodes CASSLLPDYGYTF.

The gene calls are TRBV10-3 and TRBJ1-2, with TRBD1 matching 11 bases. Looked up from germline, CDR1 is ENHRY and CDR2 is SYGVKD. V was pared by 10 bases and J by 3 bases, with 13 bases of the junction left unmatched. There are 16 residues in the CDR3. For the CDR3, the DNA is TGTGCCACCCGAGCCGGACAGGGGGCACAGGACTATGGCTACACCTTC. Translation: CATRAGQGAQDYGYTF.

This clone was seen only once. The rearrangement links TRBV5-4 to TRBJ2-1; 7 bases are shared with TRBD1. After removal of 4 bases from V and 4 bases from J, the junction contained 11 bases not matched to a gene. The CDR3 length is 16 residues. Germline V gives CDR1 SGHNT, CDR2 YYREEE (reference sequence). CDR3 sequence: CASSSRQGISYNEQFF. CDR3 DNA sequence: TGTGCCAGCAGCAGTCGACAGGGAATATCGTACAATGAGCAGTTCTTC. The whole variable domain, filled in from reference TRBV5-4 and TRBJ2-1, reads ETGVTQSPTHLIKTRGQQVTLRCSSQSGHNTVSWYQQALGQGPQFIFQYYREEENGRGNFPPRFSGLQFPNYSSELNVNALELDDSALYLCASSSRQGISYNEQFFGPGTRLTVL.

The chain has TRBV27 and TRBJ1-2; D may be TRBD1 (5 bases). Germline CDR1 reads MNHEY; CDR2 reads SMNVEV (reference sequence). The CDR3 has 14 residues. The V and J ends lost 4 bases and 7 bases respectively, with 16 bases between them. The CDR3 sequence: CASSSLTVGSGYTF. Written as DNA, the CDR3 is TGTGCCAGCAGTTCCCTGACAGTTGGCAGTGGCTACACCTTC.

In its sample, this clone was seen a few times. V is TRBV30 and J is TRBJ1-1; TRBD1 agrees at 9 bases. V trimming: 3 bases; J trimming: 3 bases; junction bases outside the gene matches: 5. CDR3 size: 14 residues. Per germline, CDR1 GTSNPN and CDR2 SVGIG (reference sequence). This CDR3 is CAWRPGQGDTEAFF. CDR3 nucleotide sequence: TGTGCCTGGAGGCCGGGACAGGGAGACACTGAAGCTTTCTTT.

This chain links TRBV20-1 with TRBJ1-4, with D hard to call. Germline V gene data show CDR1 as DFQATT and CDR2 as SNEGSKA (reference sequence). V lost 5 bases to trimming and J lost 3 bases, with 4 bases between them. The CDR3 has 11 residues. CDR3 coding DNA: TGCAGTGCTCCTTCTAATGAAAAACTGTTTTTT. This codes for CSAPSNEKLFF.

The chain uses TRBV30 and TRBJ1-4, with 12 bases aligning to TRBD1. The V gene's germline CDR1 is GTSNPN and CDR2 SVGIG (reference sequence). V trimming: 0 bases; J trimming: 11 bases; junction bases outside the gene matches: 7. The length of the CDR3 is 15 residues. The CDR3: CAWSVEGQGARKLFF. DNA for the CDR3: TGTGCCTGGAGTGTAGAGGGACAGGGGGCCCGGAAACTGTTTTTT.

In its sample, this clone was seen a few times. This specimen includes other DNA sequences encoding the same CDR3. This chain uses TRBV6-6 with TRBJ1-1, with D tentatively TRBD1 (6 bases). CDR3 length: 10 residues. The germline V and J ends were trimmed by 5 bases and 8 bases, with 6 bases remaining between them. Looked up from germline, CDR1 is MNHNY and CDR2 is SVGAGI (reference sequence). The CDR3 sequence is CASSGTEAFF. In nucleotides, the CDR3 is TGTGCCAGCAGTGGGACAGAAGCTTTCTTT.

The rearrangement joins TRBV10-3 to TRBJ1-2, with 8 bases lining up with TRBD1. CDR1 is ENHRY, CDR2 SYGVKD, per germline. CDR3 length equals 15 residues. The V and J ends lost 3 bases and 2 bases, in that order; junction bases with no gene match: 5. This CDR3 reads CAISDMDRVNYGYTF. In nucleotides, the CDR3 is TGTGCCATCAGTGACATGGACAGGGTCAACTATGGCTACACCTTC.

This clone was observed a handful of times. The V and J genes are TRBV5-6 and TRBJ1-5; 8 bases are shared with TRBD1. Per germline, CDR1 SGHDT and CDR2 YYEEEE. The junction had 3 bases not matched to a gene; V was cut back by 2 bases and J by 2 bases. The CDR3 has 15 amino acids. The CDR3 sequence: CASSFQGARNQPQHF. The DNA for the CDR3 is TGTGCCAGCAGCTTCCAGGGGGCGCGCAATCAGCCCCAGCATTTT.

The V call is TRBV5-4, the J call TRBJ2-4; the D gene is possibly TRBD1 (6 bases). Germline lookup yields CDR1 SGHNT and CDR2 YYREEE (reference sequence). The CDR3 loop spans 19 amino acids. V shed 0 bases and J shed 5 bases, with 24 bases lying between them. The DNA for the CDR3 is TGTGCCAGCAGCTTGGCTCCAAATTTCCAGAACAGGGCCCAAAACATTCAGTACTTC. Protein sequence: CASSLAPNFQNRAQNIQYF.

The V call is TRBV19, the J call TRBJ2-1, with 13 bases that match TRBD2. With 5 bases clipped from V and 5 bases from J, the junction kept 9 bases outside the gene matches. The CDR3 loop spans 17 amino acids. CDR1 is LNHDA and CDR2 is SQIVND in the germline V gene (reference sequence). CDR3 in DNA: TGTGCCAGTAGTCCCCGGTTACTAGCGGGGGGGAACAATGAGCAGTTCTTC. Residues: CASSPRLLAGGNNEQFF.

V gene TRBV20-1 combines with J gene TRBJ1-3, with D possibly TRBD1 on 6 matching bases. The CDR3 runs to 15 residues. Between the trimmed V and J ends, which lost 3 bases and 3 bases, there was a span of 15 bases. From germline, CDR1 is DFQATT and CDR2 SNEGSKA (reference sequence). CDR3 in amino acids: CSASQGGGGGNTIYF. The CDR3 nucleotides are TGCAGTGCTAGTCAAGGCGGGGGCGGTGGAAACACCATATATTTT.

The chain carries TRBV3-1 (or the pseudogene TRBV3-2) and TRBJ2-7; D uncertain. V was clipped by 1 base and J by 0 bases, with 10 bases between them. Germline CDR1 LGHDT, CDR2 YNNKEL (reference sequence). The CDR3 consists of 15 residues. This CDR3 is CASSQGYSYSYEQYF. The CDR3 bases are TGTGCCAGCAGCCAAGGCTACAGTTACTCCTACGAGCAGTACTTC.